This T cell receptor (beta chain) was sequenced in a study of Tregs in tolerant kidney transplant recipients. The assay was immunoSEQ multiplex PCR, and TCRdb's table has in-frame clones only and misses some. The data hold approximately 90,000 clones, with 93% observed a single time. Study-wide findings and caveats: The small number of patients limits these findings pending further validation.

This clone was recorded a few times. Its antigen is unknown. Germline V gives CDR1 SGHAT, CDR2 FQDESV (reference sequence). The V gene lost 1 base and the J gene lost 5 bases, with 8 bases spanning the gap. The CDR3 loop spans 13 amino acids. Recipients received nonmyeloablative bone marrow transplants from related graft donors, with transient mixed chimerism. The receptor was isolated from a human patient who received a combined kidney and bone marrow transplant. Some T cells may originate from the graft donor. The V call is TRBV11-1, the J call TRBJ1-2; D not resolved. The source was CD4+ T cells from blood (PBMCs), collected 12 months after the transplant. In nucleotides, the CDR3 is TGTGCCAGCAGCTTAGGACACGGATATGGCTACACCTTC. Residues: CASSLGHGYGYTF.